This TCR beta chain stems from a study of regulatory T cells in long-lasting Graves disease. Overall study context: New Graves' disease cases had less than 3 months of antithyroid drugs.

Germline V gene lookup returns CDR1 DFQATT and CDR2 SNEGSKA (reference sequence). The CDR3 consists of 15 residues. Unmatched junction bases numbered 0, after V lost 1 base and J lost 0 bases. CDR3-region Arm-PCR and iRepertoire HTBI primers produced the TCR beta libraries. TCRdb independently ran MiXCR on the multiplex PCR reads; one entry per CDR3 protein. Altogether 440,000 or so distinct CDR3 sequences are present, under 15% being singletons, with the ten largest covering 16%. The time point was: newly diagnosed GD, antithyroid drugs for less than 3 months. RNA isolated from PBMCs was used to make the TCR library. This clonotype was detected ten times or more. These data are also associated with another study on T cells in Graves' hyperthyroidism and ophthalmopathy. Turning to that study: Those patients with uncontrolled infection, other autoimmune disease, pregnancy or lactation were excluded. In the first-round RT-PCR of the TCR CDR3, the HTBI primer set was used. A median around 5.9 months before onset, the model predicted ophthalmopathy.

The chain carries TRBV20-1 and TRBJ2-7, with 13 bases matching TRBD2. This sample comprised peripheral blood mononuclear cells (PBMCs), obtained at new diagnosis, from a patient treated with antithyroid drugs. The source is a woman in her twenties or thirties with Graves disease. CDR3 residues: CSARGTSGGSYEQYF. The DNA of the CDR3 is TGCAGTGCTAGAGGGACTAGCGGGGGCTCCTACGAGCAGTACTTC.